This passage covers 29 T cell receptor beta chains from one sample sequenced in a study of cytomegalovirus exposure and HLA in healthy donors (dated by TCRdb to about 2017). Library preparation was by the immunoSEQ multiplex PCR assay. A mixture of 60 forward primers for TCR Vbeta segments and 13 reverse primers for TCR Jbeta segments was used in the multiplex PCR. Held by TCRdb, this immuneACCESS table contains in-frame sequences only and omits some clones. Under half of the omission traces to an unresolved V gene where checked; the cause of the rest is unknown. Recorded for this sample are 130,000 to 150,000 clones; around three quarters of them occurred a single time. The ten largest clonotypes hold 2% to 2.5% of the sample. Input material: PBMCs. These receptors came from a man aged 25 to 40 in good health and CMV-seronegative.

The chain uses TRBV5-4 and TRBJ1-6; 8 bases align to TRBD1. The CDR3 totals 14 residues. Trimming took 4 bases from V and 5 from J; bases not matched to a gene: 2. Per germline, CDR1 SGHNT and CDR2 YYREEE (reference sequence). CDR3 coding DNA: TGTGCCAGCAGCCGGGGACAGGATAATTCACCCCTCCACTTT. Amino acids: CASSRGQDNSPLHF.

This sequence joins TRBV6-1 and TRBJ2-7; D unresolved. The germline V gene encodes CDR1 MNHNS and CDR2 SASEGT. V was pared by 7 bases and J by 3 bases, with 4 bases between. There are 10 residues in the CDR3. The CDR3 nucleotides read TGTGCCAGCACCCTCTACGAGCAGTACTTC. Translated, it gives CASTLYEQYF.

V usage is TRBV11-2 and J usage is TRBJ2-1, with TRBD1 identical over 7 bases. CDR3 length equals 14 residues. V lost 5 bases and J lost 6; bases outside the gene matches: 7. CDR1 and CDR2 (germline): SGHAT, FQNNGV. For the CDR3, the DNA is TGTGCCAGCAGCCCAACAGGGGTTCGCAATGAGCAGTTCTTC. Amino acids: CASSPTGVRNEQFF.

The chain couples TRBV9 to TRBJ1-6; D is uncertain. V was shortened by 0 bases and J by 7 bases, with 8 bases between the two germline ends. The CDR3 has 14 residues. Germline V lookup: CDR1 SGDLS, CDR2 YYNGEE. The CDR3 DNA sequence: TGTGCCAGCAGCGTAGCCGCGGAGAATTCACCCCTCCACTTT. It codes for CASSVAAENSPLHF.

The chain combines TRBV6-1 with TRBJ1-6, with D perhaps TRBD1 (6 bases). Trimming took 6 bases from V and 8 from J, leaving 11 bases between them. Germline CDR1 MNHNS, CDR2 SASEGT. CDR3 length: 13 residues. The CDR3 region has the DNA TGTGCCAGCAGGCCACAGGGAGATTCACCCCTCCACTTT. The encoded protein is CASRPQGDSPLHF.

The chain uses TRBV18 and TRBJ1-2; the D gene is possibly TRBD1 (5 bases). V shed 0 bases and J shed 5 bases, with 13 bases lying between them. The germline V gene encodes CDR1 KGHSH and CDR2 LQKENI. This CDR3 has 15 amino acids. This CDR3 reads CASSPPVERGYGYTF. Written as DNA, the CDR3 is TGTGCCAGCTCACCACCGGTGGAACGGGGGTATGGCTACACCTTC.

The chain joins TRBV7-9 to TRBJ2-1, with 9 bases that match TRBD1. With V trimmed by 5 bases and J by 4 bases, 6 bases remained unmatched. Germline V gene sequence: CDR1 SEHNR, CDR2 FQNEAQ (reference sequence). This CDR3 spans 15 amino acids. This CDR3 reads CASSPPDRGYNEQFF. CDR3 coding DNA: TGTGCCAGCAGCCCCCCGGACAGGGGTTACAATGAGCAGTTCTTC.

The chain links TRBV5-6 to TRBJ1-2; D is unresolved. The germline V gene encodes CDR1 SGHDT and CDR2 YYEEEE. The length of the CDR3 is 13 residues. V lost 2 bases to trimming and J lost 0 bases, with 5 bases between them. The CDR3 DNA reads as TGTGCCAGCAGCTTCTCAGCTAACTATGGCTACACCTTC. Protein: CASSFSANYGYTF.

The chain combines TRBV4-1 with TRBJ1-5; D possibly corresponds to TRBD1 (6 bases). Between the trimmed V and J ends, which lost 1 base and 6 bases, there was a span of 13 bases. The CDR3 has 15 amino acids. CDR1 and CDR2 from the germline V gene are MGHRA and YSYEKL. The CDR3 protein is CASSQGTGLGQPQHF. CDR3 bases: TGCGCCAGCAGCCAAGGAACAGGGCTGGGTCAGCCCCAGCATTTT.

This clone was seen only once. This chain connects TRBV27 to TRBJ2-7, with 10 bases fitting TRBD1. Germline-derived CDR1 and CDR2 are MNHEY and SMNVEV (reference sequence). V lost 5 bases and J lost 3; bases outside the gene matches: 16. The CDR3 contains 18 residues. This CDR3 reads CASSARDRGFGGGYEQYF. The CDR3 nucleotides read TGTGCCAGCAGTGCCCGGGACAGGGGTTTCGGGGGGGGCTACGAGCAGTACTTC.

The rearrangement joins TRBV5-6 to TRBJ2-6; D is undetermined. This CDR3 comprises 16 residues. Trimming removed 3 bases at V and 0 bases at J, with 10 bases between. Germline V gene lookup returns CDR1 SGHDT and CDR2 YYEEEE. CDR3 sequence: CASSSFLFSGANVLTF. As DNA, the CDR3 is TGTGCCAGCAGCTCCTTTCTATTCTCTGGGGCCAACGTCCTGACTTTC.

This clone was recorded only once. The chain couples TRBV9 to TRBJ2-1; tentative D call: TRBD1 (6 bases). Per germline, CDR1 SGDLS and CDR2 YYNGEE. The CDR3 is 15 residues long. V was clipped by 0 bases and J by 5 bases, with 12 bases between them. The CDR3 DNA sequence: TGTGCCAGCAGCGTAGCCGGACAGAAAAACAATGAGCAGTTCTTC. It codes for CASSVAGQKNNEQFF.

This clone was recorded only once. V gene TRBV6-1 combines with J gene TRBJ2-1, with D possibly matching TRBD2 (6 bases). CDR3 length equals 16 residues. Trimming pared 3 bases from V and 6 bases from J, leaving 18 bases between. Germline values: CDR1 MNHNS, CDR2 SASEGT. Written as DNA, the CDR3 is TGTGCCAGCAGTGACGGACTAACTACTTTTTTCAATGAGCAGTTCTTC. It translates to CASSDGLTTFFNEQFF.

This clone was observed a single time. CDR3 region: CASSPDRTYEQYF. DNA of the CDR3: TGTGCCAGCAGCCCGGACAGGACCTACGAGCAGTACTTC. The chain has TRBV6-5 and TRBJ2-7; 7 bases are shared with TRBD1. Germline CDR1 MNHEY, CDR2 SVGAGI. J gave up 2 bases and V 6 bases, and 4 bases lay outside the gene matches. The CDR3 is 13 amino acids.

The rearrangement joins TRBV4-1 to TRBJ2-7; D is uncertain. The V end was cut by 3 bases, the J end by 6 bases, with 18 bases between. The CDR3 runs 15 residues. In germline, CDR1 is MGHRA, CDR2 YSYEKL. The CDR3, as DNA: TGCGCCAGCAGCCAGCATGGAGCGAGTTTGGGCGAGCAGTACTTC. It encodes CASSQHGASLGEQYF.

This sequence joins TRBV5-1 and TRBJ2-6; 7 bases align to TRBD1. The V segment lost 4 bases and the J segment 2 bases; nucleotides outside the gene matches: 6. The CDR3 runs 16 residues. CDR1 is SGHRS, CDR2 YFSETQ, per germline. This chain's CDR3 is CASSAGDRAGANVLTF. CDR3 in DNA: TGCGCCAGCAGCGCGGGCGACAGGGCTGGGGCCAACGTCCTGACTTTC.

The V call is TRBV19, the J call TRBJ1-2; D perhaps matches TRBD1 (6 bases). Trimming took 7 bases from V and 2 from J, leaving 11 bases between them. The CDR3 spans 13 residues. Looked up from germline, CDR1 is LNHDA and CDR2 is SQIVND (reference sequence). In nucleotides, the CDR3 is TGTGCCAGTAACAGGGCCCCGAACTATGGCTACACCTTC. This codes for CASNRAPNYGYTF. The variable domain in full, completed from reference TRBV19 and TRBJ1-2, reads DGGITQSPKYLFRKEGQNVTLSCEQNLNHDAMYWYRQDPGQGLRLIYYSQIVNDFQKGDIAEGYSVSREKKESFPLTVTSAQKNPTAFYLCASNRAPNYGYTFGSGTRLTVV.

The chain has TRBV7-9 and TRBJ2-1; tentative D call: TRBD2 (5 bases). Per germline, CDR1 SEHNR and CDR2 FQNEAQ (reference sequence). This CDR3 region has 16 residues. V lost 5 bases and J lost 0, with 14 bases in between. The CDR3 is CASSPKTGSSYNEQFF. In DNA form, the CDR3 reads TGTGCCAGCAGCCCCAAGACGGGGAGCTCCTACAATGAGCAGTTCTTC.

The V call is TRBV28, the J call TRBJ2-2; 7 nucleotides align to TRBD2. Trimming took 3 bases from V and 7 from J; bases not matched to a gene: 2. In germline, CDR1 is MDHEN, CDR2 SYDVKM. CDR3 length: 13 residues. CDR3 in DNA: TGTGCCAGCAGTTTGGGGGGGTTCGGGGAGCTGTTTTTT. Translating gives CASSLGGFGELFF.

V is TRBV28 and J is TRBJ2-3; 10 bases align to TRBD2. After removal of 6 bases from V and 4 bases from J, the junction contained 10 bases not matched to a gene. Per the germline V gene, CDR1 is MDHEN and CDR2 is SYDVKM. The CDR3 runs 16 residues. In DNA form, the CDR3 reads TGTGCCAGCAGGGGCTTCAGCGGGGGGGAGTCAGATACGCAGTATTTT. Residues: CASRGFSGGESDTQYF.

The rearrangement uses TRBV6-6 and TRBJ2-7; D may be TRBD1 (6 bases). Germline V gene lookup returns CDR1 MNHNY and CDR2 SVGAGI (reference sequence). The CDR3 loop spans 14 amino acids. Trimming removed 5 bases from V and 5 bases from J, with 16 bases in between. The CDR3 bases are TGTGCCAGCAGTCGCCAGGGGTTCGAGAACGAGCAGTACTTC. Protein product: CASSRQGFENEQYF.

The chain carries TRBV4-1 and TRBJ1-5; 7 bases map to TRBD1. CDR1 MGHRA and CDR2 YSYEKL come from the germline V gene. V was clipped by 2 bases and J by 3 bases; unmatched bases: 7. The CDR3 totals 16 residues. The CDR3 nucleotides read TGCGCCAGCAGCCAATTCACCAGGGGGTCCAATCAGCCCCAGCATTTT. It is translated as CASSQFTRGSNQPQHF.

V gene TRBV5-1 combines with J gene TRBJ1-5; perhaps TRBD1 as D (5 bases). CDR3 size: 14 residues. The V gene lost 3 bases and the J gene lost 7 bases, with 14 bases spanning the gap. CDR1 and CDR2 from the germline V gene are SGHRS and YFSETQ. CDR3 sequence: CASSSSGGEQPQHF. In DNA form, the CDR3 reads TGCGCCAGCAGCTCCTCTGGGGGGGAACAGCCCCAGCATTTT.

This clone appeared a few times. This chain joins TRBV5-6 and TRBJ1-2, with D perhaps TRBD1 (6 bases). This CDR3 contains 13 residues. Trimming removed 2 bases at V and 7 bases at J, with 12 bases between. Germline V gene lookup returns CDR1 SGHDT and CDR2 YYEEEE. The CDR3 reads CASSLRQGIGYTF. In DNA form, the CDR3 reads TGTGCCAGCAGCTTAAGGCAGGGGATTGGCTACACCTTC.

V is TRBV29-1 and J is TRBJ2-1, with TRBD1 matching 7 bases. V was clipped by 8 bases and J by 6 bases; unmatched bases: 13. Germline CDR1 and CDR2: SQVTM and ANQGSEA. The CDR3 extends over 14 amino acids. In DNA form, the CDR3 reads TGCAGCAGCGCCGGGACAGTTAACCTCAATGAGCAGTTCTTC. Residues: CSSAGTVNLNEQFF.

The gene calls are TRBV28 and TRBJ1-2; D perhaps matches TRBD1 (6 bases). This CDR3 region has 14 residues. Germline CDR1 MDHEN, CDR2 SYDVKM. V lost 8 bases and J 0 bases, leaving 13 bases between the germline ends. CDR3 DNA: TGTGCCAGCGCGCCCACAGGGTCTAACTATGGCTACACCTTC. Translating gives CASAPTGSNYGYTF.

The rearrangement links TRBV5-1 to TRBJ1-2; 10 bases line up with TRBD1. The ends lost 0 bases at V and 2 bases at J; junction bases unmatched: 4. This CDR3 spans 16 amino acids. Germline CDR1 is SGHRS and CDR2 is YFSETQ. The CDR3 DNA sequence: TGCGCCAGCAGCTTGGTTCCGGGACAGGGGAACTATGGCTACACCTTC. This gives the protein CASSLVPGQGNYGYTF.

The chain is built from TRBV27 and TRBJ2-2; 7 nucleotides match TRBD1. The junction had 8 bases not matched to a gene; V was cut back by 7 bases and J by 0 bases. The germline CDR1 and CDR2 sequences are MNHEY and SMNVEV (reference sequence). CDR3 length equals 16 residues. In DNA form, the CDR3 reads TGTGCCAGCACCTCGACAGGGAGATCGAACACCGGGGAGCTGTTTTTT. Translating gives CASTSTGRSNTGELFF.

The genes are TRBV9 and TRBJ2-3, with 8 bases lining up with TRBD2. The germline V gene encodes CDR1 SGDLS and CDR2 YYNGEE. The length of the CDR3 is 22 residues. J gave up 4 bases and V 0 bases, and 25 bases lay outside the gene matches. CDR3 sequence reads: CASSVGVFGGRPHLLGSDTQYF. Written as DNA, the CDR3 is TGTGCCAGCAGCGTAGGGGTGTTTGGCGGGAGGCCCCACTTATTGGGATCAGATACGCAGTATTTT.